These 9 T cell receptor beta chains share one sample of origin, sequenced in a study of shared clonotypes between healthy human individuals. Sequencing used immunoSEQ multiplex PCR; TCRdb keeps in-frame clones, though not all of them. The repertoire includes some 1,600,000 clones, approximately 98% of them detected once, and about 0.42% sits in the top ten. Specimen: naive CD4+ T cells sorted from blood. Subset: CD45RA+ positively selected. Receptor source: a man younger than 45 in good health.

The rearrangement links TRBV7-9 to TRBJ2-7; 8 bases are a match to TRBD1. The CDR3 contains 13 residues. V was clipped by 7 bases and J by 3 bases; unmatched bases: 5. Germline assignment: CDR1 SEHNR and CDR2 FQNEAQ (reference sequence). CDR3: CASNSGGGYEQYF. The CDR3 nucleotides read TGTGCCAGCAACTCAGGGGGCGGCTACGAGCAGTACTTC.

The chain has TRBV10-1 and TRBJ2-1; possibly TRBD1 or TRBD2 for D (5 bases each). Per germline, CDR1 WNHNN and CDR2 SYGVQD (reference sequence). The CDR3 runs to 12 residues. Trimming took 1 base from V and 9 from J, leaving 7 bases between them. The CDR3 nucleotides read TGCGCCAGCAGTGAGTGGGACGGTGAGCAGTTCTTC. Translation gives CASSEWDGEQFF.

This clone was observed a single time. This rearrangement joins TRBV7-2 to TRBJ2-2, with a weak D call TRBD2 (6 bases). This CDR3 contains 19 residues. The V end was cut by 2 bases, the J end by 1 base, with 20 bases between. Per the germline V gene, CDR1 is SGHTA and CDR2 is FQGNSA. CDR3 amino acids: CASSLTPGLAWGNTGELFF. The CDR3, as DNA: TGTGCCAGCAGCTTAACGCCGGGGCTAGCGTGGGGGAACACCGGGGAGCTGTTTTTT.

The chain joins TRBV5-4 to TRBJ1-2; no firm D call. This CDR3 is built from 16 residues. CDR1 SGHNT and CDR2 YYREEE come from the germline V gene (reference sequence). V dropped 3 bases and J dropped 6 bases, with 21 bases sitting between them. CDR3 protein: CASSSDGGRAMDGYTF. In DNA, the CDR3 is TGTGCCAGCAGCTCGGATGGCGGACGGGCAATGGATGGCTACACCTTC.

This clone appeared once. V usage is TRBV5-4 and J usage is TRBJ1-3; tentative D call: TRBD1 (6 bases). CDR1 is SGHNT, CDR2 YYREEE, per germline (reference sequence). CDR3 size: 13 residues. V was pared by 3 bases and J by 4 bases, with 8 bases between. The CDR3 loop is CASSSGQGNTIYF. In DNA form, the CDR3 reads TGTGCCAGCAGCTCCGGACAGGGAAACACCATATATTTT.

V gene TRBV6-5 combines with J gene TRBJ2-1; possibly TRBD2 for D (5 bases). Trimming stripped 6 bases from V and 7 bases from J, with 13 bases between. The CDR3 contains 13 residues. Germline assignment: CDR1 MNHEY and CDR2 SVGAGI. The CDR3 loop is CASSWSGYNEQFF. The DNA for the CDR3 is TGTGCCAGCAGCTGGTCGGGGTATAATGAGCAGTTCTTC.

The chain combines TRBV7-6 with TRBJ2-7; D gene ambiguous. Germline CDR1 is SGHVS and CDR2 is FNYEAQ. Deletions cut 2 bases from V and 0 bases from J, with 17 bases between. CDR3 length: 17 residues. CDR3 in DNA: TGTGCCAGCAGCTTAAAAAGTGAGCCTCTGAACTCCTACGAGCAGTACTTC. Protein product: CASSLKSEPLNSYEQYF. The full variable domain, with the rest looked up from reference TRBV7-6 and TRBJ2-7, is GAGVSQSPRYKVTKRGQDVALRCDPISGHVSLYWYRQALGQGPEFLTYFNYEAQQDKSGLPNDRFSAERPEGSISTLTIQRTEQRDSAMYRCASSLKSEPLNSYEQYFGPGTRLTVT.

The chain couples TRBV29-1 to TRBJ2-7; TRBD2 is a possible D gene (6 bases). Trimming shortened V by 4 bases and J by 3 bases, and 16 bases separated the two germline ends. CDR3 length equals 14 residues. CDR1 is SQVTM, CDR2 ANQGSEA, per germline. The CDR3 here is CSVGGGGRNYEQYF. DNA for the CDR3: TGCAGCGTTGGGGGAGGCGGCAGGAACTACGAGCAGTACTTC.

In this sample, this clone turned up once. The chain joins TRBV5-1 to TRBJ2-3; D remains unclear. This CDR3 spans 13 amino acids. CDR1 is SGHRS and CDR2 is YFSETQ in the germline V gene. The ends were cut back, 4 bases at V and 5 bases at J, with 11 bases in the middle. CDR3 DNA sequence: TGCGCCAGCAGCCCACCGAATAGAGATACGCAGTATTTT. Its translation is CASSPPNRDTQYF.